This T cell receptor beta chain was identified during a study of blood T cell repertoires in COVID-19. The wider study: Some COVID-19 samples were acute and others convalescent; all came from the United States, Italy and Spain. From T cells, B-cell-depleted T cells, or PBMCs came the material, which was cDNA or gDNA.

Original methodology: The authors estimated nucleated cell counts from reference gene primer amplification. Profiled with immunoSEQ multiplex PCR; TCRdb holds only in-frame clones, not every one. For V, J and clone size, that table is used; D and trimming come from the DNA. The data show approximately 300,000 clones, roughly 87% seen once. This CDR3 comprises 17 residues. Trimming left V 8 bases short and J 6 bases short, with 25 bases between. The chain employs TRBV23-1 and TRBJ2-2, with a weak D call TRBD1 (6 bases). TRBV23-1 carries the ORF label, with uncertain function. The sequenced sample was peripheral blood. The TCR comes from a man in his fifties or sixties with active or convalescent COVID-19. The CDR3 spells CASPPPRQGSGSGELFF. DNA for the CDR3: TGCGCCAGCCCCCCCCCACGGCAGGGGAGTGGGTCCGGGGAGCTGTTTTTT.